This T cell receptor beta chain was sequenced for a study of shared clonotypes between healthy human individuals. Trimming took 6 bases from V and 3 from J, leaving 16 bases between them. The CDR3 has 14 residues. Germline V lookup: CDR1 SGHKS, CDR2 YYEKEE (reference sequence). Here immunoSEQ multiplex PCR was the method, and the copy in TCRdb shows in-frame clones only, minus some. Of 2 million to 2.5 million clones listed, about 94% are singletons. The study, taken as a whole, reports: Estimated richness values were generally larger in naive subsets than in memory subsets. Large sequencing depth failed to make sorted-subset sequencing complete, rarefaction showed. Generation probabilities were higher for clonotypes shared across all four sorted-subset donors than for unshared ones. With few donors, the genetic and exposure-history diversity represented was limited.

Comment on this clone: Its matching antigen is unknown.

The chain couples TRBV5-5 to TRBJ2-7, with unresolved D. The sequenced material came from naive CD4+ T cells sorted from blood. Subset described: CD45RA+ positively selected. The source of this sequence is a man younger than 30 in good health. The CDR3 sequence is CASTWTVNVYEQYF. The CDR3 DNA follows: TGTGCCAGCACCTGGACCGTGAACGTCTACGAGCAGTACTTC.